Presented here are 26 T cell receptor beta chains from one specimen sequenced in a study of regulatory T cells in long-lasting Graves disease. The time point: newly diagnosed GD, antithyroid drugs for less than 3 months. The TCR library was made from RNA extracted from PBMCs. Construction of the TCR beta libraries employed iRepertoire HTBI primers in conjunction with Arm-PCR of CDR3 regions. In TCRdb, the multiplex PCR reads were re-called with MiXCR into one record per CDR3 protein. The sample lists some 230,000 distinct CDR3 sequences, about 18% occurring once. The sample consisted of peripheral blood mononuclear cells (PBMCs), taken at new diagnosis, from a patient treated with antithyroid drugs. Every receptor here comes from a female donor with Graves disease.

Concerning this clonotype itself: A much larger clone differs by one base, so this may be a read error. V gene TRBV2 combines with J gene TRBJ2-5; D is undetermined. Germline V gene lookup returns CDR1 SNHLY and CDR2 FYNNEI. CDR3 length: 14 residues. Trimming cost V 7 bases and J 2 bases, with 14 bases left between them. The DNA for the CDR3 is TGTGCCAGCAAAATACGGGTCAGTCAAGAGACCCAGTACTTC. This sequence encodes CASKIRVSQETQYF.

This clonotype was detected many times. This rearrangement joins TRBV30 to TRBJ2-2, with D hard to call. The germline CDR1 and CDR2 sequences are GTSNPN and SVGIG (reference sequence). V shed 4 bases and J shed 6 bases, with 12 bases lying between them. The CDR3 consists of 13 residues. This CDR3 is CAWKPVFAGELFF. The CDR3 coding sequence is TGTGCCTGGAAGCCCGTTTTCGCCGGGGAGCTGTTTTTT.

This clonotype was recorded many times. V gene TRBV7-9 combines with J gene TRBJ2-1; the match to TRBD2 covers 7 bases. The CDR3 runs 16 residues. V lost 7 bases to trimming and J lost 5 bases; unmatched junction nucleotides: 14. CDR1 and CDR2 from the germline V gene are SEHNR and FQNEAQ (reference sequence). The CDR3 sequence: CASTGDYPVSHNEQFF. The CDR3 DNA sequence: TGTGCCAGCACCGGGGACTACCCCGTGAGTCACAATGAGCAGTTCTTC.

The table lists this clonotype with many counts. The rearrangement uses TRBV28 and TRBJ1-1; D may be TRBD1 (6 bases). CDR1 MDHEN and CDR2 SYDVKM come from the germline V gene. This CDR3 has 12 amino acids. Trimming took 6 bases from V and 11 from J, leaving 16 bases between them. The chain's CDR3 is CASRPGGPEAFF. CDR3 nucleotide sequence: TGTGCCAGCAGACCTGGGGGCCCCGAGGCTTTCTTT.

The genes are TRBV11-3 and TRBJ2-5; 10 nucleotides line up with TRBD1. The CDR3 totals 12 residues. V shed 7 bases and J 7 bases; nucleotides not matched to a gene: 3. Germline V lookup: CDR1 SGHNT, CDR2 YENEEA. In DNA form, the CDR3 reads TGTGCCAGCACCCGGACAGGGGGGACCCAGTACTTC. Its protein is CASTRTGGTQYF.

This clonotype has at least ten counts. The chain employs TRBV20-1 and TRBJ1-5; maybe TRBD1 (6 bases). Between the trimmed V and J ends, which lost 6 bases and 0 bases, there was a span of 15 bases. Germline CDR1 and CDR2: DFQATT and SNEGSKA (reference sequence). This CDR3 is built from 15 residues. CDR3 nucleotide sequence: TGCAGTGCAGGGGGGCCCCTTTATAGCAATCAGCCCCAGCATTTT. It encodes CSAGGPLYSNQPQHF.

This clonotype occurred a few times. The genes are TRBV20-1 and TRBJ1-1; D is uncertain. The CDR3 consists of 12 residues. Germline CDR1 reads DFQATT; CDR2 reads SNEGSKA (reference sequence). V lost 3 bases and J 2 bases, leaving 7 bases between the germline ends. CDR3 in DNA: TGCAGTGCTAGCAACAGCAACACTGAAGCTTTCTTT. Translation: CSASNSNTEAFF.

There are many counts of this clonotype. The rearrangement links TRBV7-2 to TRBJ1-4, with D uncertain. V was trimmed by 5 bases and J by 4 bases, leaving 14 bases between them. The CDR3 loop spans 15 amino acids. Germline loops: CDR1 SGHTA, CDR2 FQGNSA. CDR3 loop: CASSTRPPNNEKLFF. CDR3 coding DNA: TGTGCCAGCAGCACCAGGCCCCCCAATAATGAAAAACTGTTTTTT.

The chain employs TRBV6-1 and TRBJ1-1, with no clear D. CDR3 size: 14 residues. Germline CDR1 MNHNS, CDR2 SASEGT. Trimming shortened V by 4 bases and J by 1 base, and 10 bases separated the two germline ends. CDR3 in amino acids: CASSGLEGNTEAFF. The CDR3 nucleotides are TGTGCCAGCAGTGGCCTTGAGGGGAACACTGAAGCTTTCTTT.

This clonotype was picked up a small number of times. The chain carries TRBV6-1 and TRBJ2-7; 8 bases align to TRBD2. This CDR3 has 15 amino acids. CDR1 is MNHNS, CDR2 SASEGT, per germline. V lost 8 bases to trimming and J lost 3 bases; unmatched junction nucleotides: 12. The CDR3: CASHFRGGGNYEQYF. For the CDR3, the DNA is TGTGCCAGCCACTTTCGGGGGGGAGGGAACTACGAGCAGTACTTC.

The genes are TRBV19 and TRBJ1-1; tentative D call: TRBD1 (6 bases). The germline V gene has CDR1 LNHDA and CDR2 SQIVND (reference sequence). CDR3 length: 16 amino acids. The germline V and J ends were trimmed by 7 bases and 5 bases, with 23 bases remaining between them. The CDR3 DNA sequence: TGTGCCAGTACTGACTCATGGACAGAGGTCTCGACTGAAGCTTTCTTT. This sequence encodes CASTDSWTEVSTEAFF.

In its sample, this clonotype was seen many times. The chain recombines TRBV11-3 with TRBJ2-2; 8 bases line up with TRBD1. Trimming removed 3 bases from V and 7 bases from J; junction bases left unmatched: 7. The CDR3 extends over 15 amino acids. The V gene's germline CDR1 is SGHNT and CDR2 YENEEA. This chain's CDR3 is CASSFAGGVIGELFF. CDR3 bases: TGTGCCAGCAGCTTCGCAGGGGGCGTGATCGGGGAGCTGTTTTTT.

This clonotype was observed many times. This chain connects TRBV6-5 to TRBJ2-3; no clear D. CDR3 length equals 15 residues. V lost 2 bases, J lost 4 bases, and 13 bases lay in between. The V gene's germline CDR1 is MNHEY and CDR2 SVGAGI. The CDR3 DNA reads as TGTGCCAGCAGTTACGAAGGTGTGGCCTCAGATACGCAGTATTTT. Protein: CASSYEGVASDTQYF.

This clonotype was counted many times. The V gene is TRBV2, the J gene TRBJ2-7, with 11 bases identical to TRBD2. The CDR3 is made up of 14 amino acids. Germline V CDR1 and CDR2: SNHLY, FYNNEI. The trim removed 8 bases at V and 2 bases at J, leaving 5 bases unmatched. CDR3 residues: CASCRLAGPYEQYF. The CDR3 bases are TGTGCCAGCTGCCGACTAGCGGGACCCTACGAGCAGTACTTC.

In its sample, this clonotype was seen many times. In DNA form, the CDR3 reads TGCAGTGCTACCCCAGGGAGAGGCACTGAAGCTTTCTTT. Translating gives CSATPGRGTEAFF. This chain links TRBV20-1 with TRBJ1-1, with D perhaps matching TRBD1 (5 bases). V lost 4 bases and J lost 4, with 13 bases in between. The V gene's germline CDR1 is DFQATT and CDR2 SNEGSKA (reference sequence). This CDR3 has 13 residues.

V gene TRBV12-3 or TRBV12-4 combines with J gene TRBJ1-2; D is perhaps TRBD1 (5 bases). V lost 1 base, J lost 2 bases, and 14 bases lay in between. CDR3 size: 16 residues. The CDR3 region is CASSLVGRASNYGYTF. The CDR3 bases are TGTGCCAGCAGTTTAGTTGGCAGGGCCTCCAACTATGGCTACACCTTC.

V usage is TRBV2 and J usage is TRBJ1-1; D gene uncertain. CDR1 and CDR2 from the germline V gene are SNHLY and FYNNEI. Trimming took off 3 bases at V and 1 base at J, with 9 bases between the two ends. The CDR3 extends over 14 amino acids. CDR3 loop: CASSESQTNTEAFF. The CDR3, as DNA: TGTGCCAGCAGTGAGAGTCAGACGAACACTGAAGCTTTCTTT.

This clonotype came up many times. The chain links TRBV6-5 to TRBJ1-4; D is perhaps TRBD1 (5 bases). CDR1 MNHEY and CDR2 SVGAGI come from the germline V gene. Between the trimmed V and J ends, which lost 2 bases and 2 bases, there was a span of 9 bases. There are 15 residues in the CDR3. The chain's CDR3 is CASSYSGGTNEKLFF. CDR3 coding DNA: TGTGCCAGCAGTTACAGCGGGGGTACTAATGAAAAACTGTTTTTT.

The chain is built from TRBV4-1 and TRBJ1-5, with D possibly TRBD1 on 5 matching bases. This CDR3 contains 17 residues. The V gene's germline CDR1 is MGHRA and CDR2 YSYEKL. Deletions cut 4 bases from V and 6 bases from J, with 22 bases between. As DNA, the CDR3 is TGCGCCAGCAGCCTTATGACGGGCAGGGCCCCAGGTCAGCCCCAGCATTTT. Translating gives CASSLMTGRAPGQPQHF.

This clonotype was counted ten times or more. A much larger clone is a single base away; this may be a read error. This chain joins TRBV30 and TRBJ2-3; D is unresolved. Deletions cut 0 bases from V and 5 bases from J, with 3 bases between. Per germline, CDR1 GTSNPN and CDR2 SVGIG (reference sequence). The CDR3 spans 11 residues. The CDR3 loop is CAWSVRDTQYF. In DNA, the CDR3 is TGTGCCTGGAGTGTACGAGATACGCAGTATTTT.

At least ten counts were recorded for this clonotype. The V and J genes are TRBV28 and TRBJ1-2; a possible D gene is TRBD1 (5 bases). The germline V gene encodes CDR1 MDHEN and CDR2 SYDVKM. The CDR3 spans 16 residues. V lost 3 bases, J lost 8 bases, and 22 bases lay in between. In DNA, the CDR3 is TGTGCCAGCAGTTTGAGGTCGTTTGGGGCCCTGGAGGGCTACACCTTC. Amino acids: CASSLRSFGALEGYTF.

This clonotype was found many times. The V and J genes are TRBV10-3 and TRBJ2-7; no firm D call. Looked up from germline, CDR1 is ENHRY and CDR2 is SYGVKD. V was trimmed by 0 bases and J by 1 base, leaving 7 bases between them. This CDR3 spans 14 amino acids. CDR3 protein: CAISESGGSYEQYF. In DNA, the CDR3 is TGTGCCATCAGTGAGTCAGGCGGATCCTACGAGCAGTACTTC.

The chain links TRBV7-9 to TRBJ2-1, with unresolved D. The CDR3 runs to 13 residues. Trimming pared 2 bases from V and 8 bases from J, leaving 10 bases between. Per germline, CDR1 SEHNR and CDR2 FQNEAQ (reference sequence). CDR3 DNA: TGTGCCAGCAGCTTATTCGAAGGCGATGAGCAGTTCTTC. Translating gives CASSLFEGDEQFF.

In this sample, this clonotype turned up many times. The CDR3: CSARGLVTGEQPQHF. The CDR3, as DNA: TGCAGTGCTAGGGGACTCGTGACAGGGGAACAGCCCCAGCATTTT. V is TRBV20-1 and J is TRBJ1-5, with 8 bases identical to TRBD1. The CDR3 extends over 15 amino acids. Germline-derived CDR1 and CDR2 are DFQATT and SNEGSKA (reference sequence). Losses at the gene ends were 3 bases for V and 7 bases for J; bases not matched to a gene: 11.

The rearrangement links TRBV7-8 to TRBJ1-3; D is unclear. The V end was cut by 1 base, the J end by 0 bases, with 10 bases between. The CDR3 spans 16 residues. CDR1 is SGHVS, CDR2 FQNEAQ, per germline. The CDR3 loop reads CASSLGAGVSGNTIYF. CDR3 coding DNA: TGTGCCAGCAGCTTAGGGGCGGGAGTCTCTGGAAACACCATATATTTT.

This clonotype was recorded at least ten times. One end of the junction does not line up with germline, which may come from a read error. The chain is built from TRBV2 and TRBJ1-3; 8 nucleotides agree with TRBD1. Germline lookup yields CDR1 SNHLY and CDR2 FYNNEI. The CDR3 totals 13 residues. DNA of the CDR3: TGTGCCAGCAGTGAAGCGGGACAGGCAGGGTACATTTTT. Amino acid sequence: CASSEAGQAGYIF.